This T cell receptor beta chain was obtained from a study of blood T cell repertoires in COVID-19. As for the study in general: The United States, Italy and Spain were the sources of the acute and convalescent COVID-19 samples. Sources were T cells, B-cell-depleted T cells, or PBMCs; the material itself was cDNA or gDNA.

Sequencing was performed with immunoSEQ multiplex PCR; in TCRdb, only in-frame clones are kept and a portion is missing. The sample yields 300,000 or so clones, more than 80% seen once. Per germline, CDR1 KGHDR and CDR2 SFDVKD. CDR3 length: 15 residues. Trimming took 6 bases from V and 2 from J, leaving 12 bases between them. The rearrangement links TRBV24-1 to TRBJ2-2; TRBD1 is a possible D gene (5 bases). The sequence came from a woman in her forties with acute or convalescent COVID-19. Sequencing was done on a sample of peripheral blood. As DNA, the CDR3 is TGTGCCACCAGTTTATTAGGGGATAACACCGGGGAGCTGTTTTTT. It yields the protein CATSLLGDNTGELFF.